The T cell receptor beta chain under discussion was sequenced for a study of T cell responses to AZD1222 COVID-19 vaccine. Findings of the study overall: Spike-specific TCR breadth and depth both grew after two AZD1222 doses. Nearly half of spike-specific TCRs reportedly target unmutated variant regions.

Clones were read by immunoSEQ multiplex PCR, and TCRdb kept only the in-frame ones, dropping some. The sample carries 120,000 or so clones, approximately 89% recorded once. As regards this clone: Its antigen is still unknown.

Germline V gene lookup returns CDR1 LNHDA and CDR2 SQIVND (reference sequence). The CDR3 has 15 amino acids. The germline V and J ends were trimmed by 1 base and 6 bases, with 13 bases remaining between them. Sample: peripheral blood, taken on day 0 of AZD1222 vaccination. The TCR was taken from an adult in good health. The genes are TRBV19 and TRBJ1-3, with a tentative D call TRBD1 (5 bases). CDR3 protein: CASSIAWGGQNTIYF. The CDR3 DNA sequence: TGTGCCAGTAGTATAGCCTGGGGCGGACAAAACACCATATATTTT.